This TCR beta chain is from a study of CD8 T cells in Susac syndrome. Random-hexamer reverse transcription was applied to about 0.5 to 1 ug RNA. With immunoSEQ multiplex PCR, TCR beta CDR3 was amplified across 54 Vbeta and 13 Jbeta. TCRdb fed the immunoSEQ multiplex PCR reads into MiXCR, producing one record per CDR3 protein. The profile shows about 140,000 distinct CDR3 sequences, over 90% of them singletons. Germline CDR1 LNHNV, CDR2 YYDKDF (reference sequence). The CDR3 is 15 amino acids. The V end was cut by 1 base, the J end by 9 bases, with 16 bases between. Material: CD4+ T cells from PBMCs. This receptor was taken from a human donor with Susac syndrome. This chain uses TRBV15 with TRBJ2-1; D gene ambiguous. The CDR3 nucleotides read TGTGCCACCAGCAGAGTCCTCAATTCTGGAATTGAGCAGTTCTTC. Its protein product is CATSRVLNSGIEQFF.